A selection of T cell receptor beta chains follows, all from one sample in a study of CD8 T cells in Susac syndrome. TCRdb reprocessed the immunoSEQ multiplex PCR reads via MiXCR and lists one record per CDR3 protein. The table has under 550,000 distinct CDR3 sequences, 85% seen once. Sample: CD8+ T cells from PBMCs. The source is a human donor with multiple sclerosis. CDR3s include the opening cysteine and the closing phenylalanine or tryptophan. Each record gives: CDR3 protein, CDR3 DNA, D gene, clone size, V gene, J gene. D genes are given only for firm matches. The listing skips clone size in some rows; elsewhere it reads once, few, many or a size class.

cdr3_aa: CASSMGGRYNEQFF; cdr3_nt: TGTGCCAGTAGTATGGGTGGGCGGTACAATGAGCAGTTCTTC; d_call: NA; clone_size: NA; v_call: TRBV19; j_call: TRBJ2-1
cdr3_aa: CASSLDYSEVFF; cdr3_nt: TGCGCCAGCAGCTTGGACTACAGTGAAGTTTTCTTT; d_call: NA; clone_size: NA; v_call: TRBV5-1; j_call: TRBJ1-1
cdr3_aa: CASSLPPGSNPDTQYF; cdr3_nt: TGTGCCAGCAGCTTGCCCCCAGGGAGTAACCCAGATACGCAGTATTTT; d_call: NA; clone_size: NA; v_call: TRBV5-4; j_call: TRBJ2-3
cdr3_aa: CASSQEGSLGDEQFF; cdr3_nt: TGCGCCAGCAGCCAAGAGGGCTCCTTAGGCGATGAGCAGTTCTTC; d_call: NA; clone_size: NA; v_call: TRBV4-1; j_call: TRBJ2-1
cdr3_aa: CASSSSRSGANVLTF; cdr3_nt: TGCGCCAGCAGCTCCAGCCGCTCTGGGGCCAACGTCCTGACTTTC; d_call: NA; clone_size: NA; v_call: TRBV5-1; j_call: TRBJ2-6
cdr3_aa: CSARRSEGFGYEQYF; cdr3_nt: TGCAGTGCTAGACGCTCGGAGGGATTCGGATACGAGCAGTACTTC; d_call: NA; clone_size: NA; v_call: TRBV20-1; j_call: TRBJ2-7
cdr3_aa: CASSLSPWNEQYF; cdr3_nt: TGTGCCAGCAGTTTATCGCCCTGGAACGAGCAGTACTTC; d_call: NA; clone_size: NA; v_call: TRBV27; j_call: TRBJ2-7
cdr3_aa: CASSPRGFGQESNQPQHF; cdr3_nt: TGTGCCAGCAGCCCGAGGGGTTTCGGACAGGAAAGCAATCAGCCCCAGCATTTT; d_call: TRBD1; clone_size: once; v_call: TRBV5-5; j_call: TRBJ1-5
cdr3_aa: CSAAWGEYGYTF; cdr3_nt: TGCAGTGCTGCTTGGGGGGAGTATGGCTACACCTTC; d_call: NA; clone_size: NA; v_call: TRBV20-1; j_call: TRBJ1-2
cdr3_aa: CASSSAGGSGANVLTF; cdr3_nt: TGTGCCAGCAGTTCCGCGGGCGGCTCTGGGGCCAACGTCCTGACTTTC; d_call: NA; clone_size: few; v_call: TRBV6-5; j_call: TRBJ2-6
cdr3_aa: CASSSGDSSYEQYF; cdr3_nt: TGCGCCAGCAGTTCTGGGGACTCCTCCTACGAGCAGTACTTC; d_call: NA; clone_size: NA; v_call: TRBV5-1; j_call: TRBJ2-7
cdr3_aa: CACRGGQNTEAFF; cdr3_nt: TGTGCCTGTCGCGGGGGCCAGAACACTGAAGCTTTCTTT; d_call: NA; clone_size: NA; v_call: TRBV30; j_call: TRBJ1-1
cdr3_aa: CASSGQGSEKLFF; cdr3_nt: TGCGCCAGCAGCGGACAGGGATCTGAAAAACTGTTTTTT; d_call: TRBD1; clone_size: NA; v_call: TRBV4-1; j_call: TRBJ1-4
cdr3_aa: CSAPLGQGSFDGYTF; cdr3_nt: TGCAGTGCTCCCCTGGGACAGGGGAGTTTCGATGGCTACACCTTC; d_call: TRBD1; clone_size: NA; v_call: TRBV20-1; j_call: TRBJ1-2
cdr3_aa: CSAGRDLLPEQYF; cdr3_nt: TGCAGTGCTGGCCGGGACCTACTACCCGAGCAGTACTTC; d_call: NA; clone_size: NA; v_call: TRBV20-1; j_call: TRBJ2-7
cdr3_aa: CASREGTGGNMYEQYF; cdr3_nt: TGTGCCAGCAGGGAAGGGACAGGGGGCAATATGTACGAGCAGTACTTC; d_call: TRBD1; clone_size: NA; v_call: TRBV6-1; j_call: TRBJ2-7
cdr3_aa: CASSPDLTELQETQYF; cdr3_nt: TGTGCCAGCAGCCCGGACCTCACGGAACTCCAAGAGACCCAGTACTTC; d_call: NA; clone_size: NA; v_call: TRBV14; j_call: TRBJ2-5
cdr3_aa: CASSVAVGNTIYF; cdr3_nt: TGTGCCAGCAGCGTGGCGGTTGGAAACACCATATATTTT; d_call: NA; clone_size: NA; v_call: TRBV6-5; j_call: TRBJ1-3
cdr3_aa: CASSASGRGTDTQYF; cdr3_nt: TGTGCCAGTAGTGCCAGCGGCAGGGGCACAGATACGCAGTATTTT; d_call: NA; clone_size: few; v_call: TRBV19; j_call: TRBJ2-3
cdr3_aa: CASSYSPGVLRTEAFF; cdr3_nt: TGTGCCAGCAGTTACTCCCCCGGGGTTCTGCGCACTGAAGCTTTCTTT; d_call: NA; clone_size: NA; v_call: TRBV6-5; j_call: TRBJ1-1
cdr3_aa: CASSLSINSYEQYF; cdr3_nt: TGTGCCAGCAGTTTATCAATAAATTCCTACGAGCAGTACTTC; d_call: NA; clone_size: NA; v_call: TRBV27; j_call: TRBJ2-7
cdr3_aa: CASGPGMNTEAFF; cdr3_nt: TGTGCCAGTGGTCCAGGGATGAACACTGAAGCTTTCTTT; d_call: NA; clone_size: NA; v_call: TRBV19; j_call: TRBJ1-1
cdr3_aa: CASSTMGLAGVSDEQFF; cdr3_nt: TGTGCCAGCAGCACGATGGGACTAGCGGGAGTAAGCGATGAGCAGTTCTTC; d_call: TRBD2; clone_size: NA; v_call: TRBV9; j_call: TRBJ2-1
cdr3_aa: CASSLGFSPDTQYF; cdr3_nt: TGTGCCAGCAGCTTAGGTTTTAGCCCAGATACGCAGTATTTT; d_call: NA; clone_size: few; v_call: TRBV7-6; j_call: TRBJ2-3
cdr3_aa: CASSIDPQGSYNEQFF; cdr3_nt: TGTGCCAGTAGTATAGATCCCCAGGGAAGTTACAATGAGCAGTTCTTC; d_call: NA; clone_size: NA; v_call: TRBV19; j_call: TRBJ2-1
cdr3_aa: CAWRGGTGGMEAFF; cdr3_nt: TGTGCCTGGAGGGGGGGGACCGGAGGGATGGAAGCTTTCTTT; d_call: NA; clone_size: NA; v_call: TRBV30; j_call: TRBJ1-1
cdr3_aa: CASRLLGGNTGELFF; cdr3_nt: TGTGCCAGCAGATTACTGGGGGGGAACACCGGGGAGCTGTTTTTT; d_call: NA; clone_size: NA; v_call: TRBV4-2; j_call: TRBJ2-2
cdr3_aa: CSVEELAGYNEQFF; cdr3_nt: TGCAGCGTTGAAGAACTAGCGGGGTACAATGAGCAGTTCTTC; d_call: TRBD2; clone_size: NA; v_call: TRBV29-1; j_call: TRBJ2-1
cdr3_aa: CASSQERGQVNQPQHF; cdr3_nt: TGTGCCAGCAGCCAAGAAAGGGGGCAAGTGAATCAGCCCCAGCATTTT; d_call: TRBD1; clone_size: few; v_call: TRBV4-2; j_call: TRBJ1-5
cdr3_aa: CASSDGTGTEDFQETQYF; cdr3_nt: TGTGCCAGCAGCGACGGGACAGGGACCGAGGATTTCCAAGAGACCCAGTACTTC; d_call: TRBD1; clone_size: once; v_call: TRBV9; j_call: TRBJ2-5
cdr3_aa: CASSALRDRGEKLFF; cdr3_nt: TGTGCCAGCAGCGCATTGCGCGACAGGGGTGAAAAACTGTTTTTT; d_call: TRBD1; clone_size: NA; v_call: TRBV25-1; j_call: TRBJ1-4
cdr3_aa: CASSPEGQGAYGYTF; cdr3_nt: TGTGCCAGCAGTCCTGAAGGACAGGGGGCGTATGGCTACACCTTC; d_call: TRBD1; clone_size: NA; v_call: TRBV6-6; j_call: TRBJ1-2
cdr3_aa: CASSQRTDRTYEQYF; cdr3_nt: TGTGCCAGCAGCCAAAGGACCGACAGAACCTACGAGCAGTACTTC; d_call: NA; clone_size: NA; v_call: TRBV14; j_call: TRBJ2-7
cdr3_aa: CASSPWDYPGYEQYF; cdr3_nt: TGTGCCAGCAGTCCTTGGGACTACCCCGGCTACGAGCAGTACTTC; d_call: TRBD2; clone_size: NA; v_call: TRBV6-5; j_call: TRBJ2-7
cdr3_aa: CASSLELRGYEQYF; cdr3_nt: TGTGCCAGCAGCTTAGAACTCAGGGGCTACGAGCAGTACTTC; d_call: NA; clone_size: NA; v_call: TRBV13; j_call: TRBJ2-7
cdr3_aa: CASSTFTGTGEDGELFF; cdr3_nt: TGTGCCAGCAGTACCTTCACCGGGACAGGGGAGGACGGGGAGCTGTTTTTT; d_call: TRBD1; clone_size: few; v_call: TRBV28; j_call: TRBJ2-2
cdr3_aa: CASSPRDEGQGVIGANVLTF; cdr3_nt: TGTGCCAGCAGTCCAAGGGACGAGGGACAGGGGGTGATTGGGGCCAACGTCCTGACTTTC; d_call: TRBD1; clone_size: NA; v_call: TRBV28; j_call: TRBJ2-6
cdr3_aa: CASTGTSAYNEQFF; cdr3_nt: TGTGCCAGCACCGGGACTAGCGCCTACAATGAGCAGTTCTTC; d_call: TRBD2; clone_size: few; v_call: TRBV27; j_call: TRBJ2-1
cdr3_aa: CASSLGDRALSGYGYTF; cdr3_nt: TGTGCCAGCAGCTTAGGGGACAGGGCCTTGTCTGGCTATGGCTACACCTTC; d_call: TRBD1; clone_size: once; v_call: TRBV7-9; j_call: TRBJ1-2
cdr3_aa: CASSFSQGATANTEAFF; cdr3_nt: TGTGCCAGCAGTTTTTCCCAGGGGGCGACGGCGAACACTGAAGCTTTCTTT; d_call: TRBD1; clone_size: NA; v_call: TRBV12-3/TRBV12-4; j_call: TRBJ1-1
cdr3_aa: CSVEVPGQGYEQYF; cdr3_nt: TGCAGCGTTGAAGTTCCGGGACAGGGCTACGAGCAGTACTTC; d_call: TRBD1; clone_size: NA; v_call: TRBV29-1; j_call: TRBJ2-7
cdr3_aa: CASSSQLETDTQYF; cdr3_nt: TGTGCCAGCAGTTCGCAACTAGAAACAGATACGCAGTATTTT; d_call: NA; clone_size: NA; v_call: TRBV6-2/TRBV6-3; j_call: TRBJ2-3
cdr3_aa: CASSSPNLQNTGELFF; cdr3_nt: TGTGCCAGCAGCTCGCCCAACCTTCAAAACACCGGGGAGCTGTTTTTT; d_call: NA; clone_size: NA; v_call: TRBV7-6; j_call: TRBJ2-2
cdr3_aa: CASSMGFITYNEQFF; cdr3_nt: TGTGCCAGTAGTATGGGATTTATCACTTACAATGAGCAGTTCTTC; d_call: NA; clone_size: NA; v_call: TRBV19; j_call: TRBJ2-1
cdr3_aa: CASSETGSGGAPKNIQYF; cdr3_nt: TGTGCCAGCAGTGAAACAGGGAGCGGCGGGGCCCCCAAAAACATTCAGTACTTC; d_call: NA; clone_size: NA; v_call: TRBV6-1; j_call: TRBJ2-4
cdr3_aa: CASSHIPGSGTGGANTEAFF; cdr3_nt: TGCGCCAGCAGCCACATCCCCGGGTCCGGGACAGGGGGCGCGAACACTGAAGCTTTCTTT; d_call: TRBD1; clone_size: NA; v_call: TRBV4-1; j_call: TRBJ1-1
cdr3_aa: CASSLGQAVGTEAFF; cdr3_nt: TGTGCCAGCAGCTTGGGGCAGGCCGTTGGCACTGAAGCTTTCTTT; d_call: NA; clone_size: NA; v_call: TRBV7-9; j_call: TRBJ1-1
cdr3_aa: CASSSEGGRTEAFF; cdr3_nt: TGTGCCAGCAGCTCAGAGGGGGGCCGCACTGAAGCTTTCTTT; d_call: NA; clone_size: NA; v_call: TRBV11-2; j_call: TRBJ1-1
cdr3_aa: CSVVQGYEQFF; cdr3_nt: TGCAGCGTTGTACAGGGGTACGAGCAGTTCTTC; d_call: TRBD1; clone_size: NA; v_call: TRBV29-1; j_call: TRBJ2-1
cdr3_aa: CASSIVAGNTEAFF; cdr3_nt: TGTGCCAGTAGTATAGTGGCAGGGAACACTGAAGCTTTCTTT; d_call: NA; clone_size: NA; v_call: TRBV19; j_call: TRBJ1-1
cdr3_aa: CASSPPGGRDADTQYF; cdr3_nt: TGTGCCAGCAGCCCCCCGGGGGGCAGGGACGCAGATACGCAGTATTTT; d_call: NA; clone_size: NA; v_call: TRBV12-3/TRBV12-4; j_call: TRBJ2-3
cdr3_aa: CSVGGFYGYTF; cdr3_nt: TGCAGCGTTGGCGGCTTCTATGGCTACACCTTC; d_call: NA; clone_size: NA; v_call: TRBV29-1; j_call: TRBJ1-2
cdr3_aa: CAWSAGQGINEQYF; cdr3_nt: TGTGCCTGGAGTGCGGGACAGGGTATCAACGAGCAGTACTTC; d_call: TRBD1; clone_size: NA; v_call: TRBV30; j_call: TRBJ2-7
cdr3_aa: CASSRSGGAWETQYF; cdr3_nt: TGTGCCAGCAGTAGAAGCGGGGGGGCCTGGGAGACCCAGTACTTC; d_call: TRBD2; clone_size: NA; v_call: TRBV12-3/TRBV12-4; j_call: TRBJ2-5
cdr3_aa: CASSYVTGASYNEQFF; cdr3_nt: TGTGCCAGCAGCTACGTTACAGGGGCCTCCTACAATGAGCAGTTCTTC; d_call: TRBD1; clone_size: NA; v_call: TRBV5-4; j_call: TRBJ2-1
cdr3_aa: CASSQDGGSQETQYF; cdr3_nt: TGTGCCAGCAGCCAAGATGGGGGCTCCCAAGAGACCCAGTACTTC; d_call: NA; clone_size: NA; v_call: TRBV3-1; j_call: TRBJ2-5
cdr3_aa: CASSLFAEAFF; cdr3_nt: TGTGCCAGTAGTCTCTTCGCGGAAGCTTTCTTT; d_call: NA; clone_size: NA; v_call: TRBV19; j_call: TRBJ1-1
cdr3_aa: CAWSRGAYEQYF; cdr3_nt: TGTGCCTGGAGCCGCGGGGCCTACGAGCAGTACTTC; d_call: NA; clone_size: NA; v_call: TRBV30; j_call: TRBJ2-7
cdr3_aa: CASSQVRGPTNSPLHF; cdr3_nt: TGCGCCAGCAGCCAAGTCCGGGGGCCTACTAATTCACCCCTCCACTTT; d_call: NA; clone_size: NA; v_call: TRBV4-1; j_call: TRBJ1-6